This is a list of T cell receptor beta chains from one sample in a study of naive and memory T cell subsets. MiXCR, applied by TCRdb to the UMI-ligation and nested PCR reads, yields one record per CDR3 protein. The profile covers around 93,000 distinct CDR3 sequences, with approximately 10% appearing a single time and more than 0.11% taken by the ten largest. The specimen was naive CD4+ T cells from blood. The receptors originated from a human donor in good health. CDR3s include the opening cysteine and the closing phenylalanine or tryptophan. D genes are given only for firm matches. Size values are once, few and many counts, or a class for expanded clones, and some rows have none.

V,size,J,D,CDR3,DNA
TRBV20-1,-,TRBJ1-5,-,CSATTRNQPRHF,TGCAGTGCCACGACAAGAAATCAGCCCCGGCATTTT
TRBV10-3,few,TRBJ1-3,-,CAISAATGQADTIYF,TGTGCCATCAGTGCCGCGACAGGCCAGGCGGACACCATATATTTT
TRBV20-1,few,TRBJ2-5,TRBD1,CSDLGTGQETQYF,TGCAGTGACCTCGGGACAGGCCAAGAGACCCAGTACTTC
TRBV5-6,few,TRBJ2-1,TRBD2,CASSLVAGTLYNEQFF,TGTGCCAGCAGCTTAGTAGCGGGAACCCTCTACAATGAGCAGTTCTTC
TRBV6-2/TRBV6-3,many,TRBJ2-1,-,CASSYPAEKFF,TGTGCCAGCAGTTATCCCGCAGAGAAGTTCTTC
TRBV4-2,many,TRBJ2-7,-,CASSLGTRTSYEQYF,TGTGCCAGCAGCCTAGGGACAAGGACCTCCTACGAGCAGTACTTC
TRBV27,-,TRBJ2-7,TRBD1,CASSPRTGGIEQYF,TGTGCCAGCAGTCCGAGGACAGGGGGCATCGAGCAGTACTTC
TRBV4-3,many,TRBJ2-5,-,CASSQGGTQYF,TGCGCCAGCAGCCAAGGGGGGACCCAGTACTTC
TRBV7-9,many,TRBJ2-3,TRBD1,CASTAGQGKDTQYF,TGTGCCAGCACTGCAGGACAGGGCAAAGATACGCAGTATTTT
TRBV5-4,-,TRBJ1-1,-,CASRPPAGSLTEAFF,TGTGCCAGCAGACCCCCCGCAGGGTCCCTCACTGAAGCTTTCTTT
TRBV2,many,TRBJ1-1,-,CASSSRAEAFF,TGTGCCAGCAGTTCTAGGGCAGAAGCTTTCTTT
TRBV5-4,few,TRBJ2-7,TRBD1,CASSWDSDHYEQYF,TGTGCCAGCAGCTGGGACAGCGACCACTACGAGCAGTACTTC
TRBV29-1,many,TRBJ2-5,-,CSVGFRDETQYF,TGCAGCGTTGGATTTAGGGACGAGACCCAGTACTTC
TRBV28,once,TRBJ2-7,-,CASSWLRGYEQYF,TGTGCCAGCAGTTGGCTAAGGGGGTACGAGCAGTACTTC
TRBV4-2,-,TRBJ1-2,-,CASSQDKWAGVYGYTF,TGTGCCAGCAGCCAAGATAAATGGGCAGGGGTTTATGGCTACACCTTC
TRBV5-1,many,TRBJ2-3,-,CASSLAGGGSTDTQYF,TGCGCCAGCAGCTTGGCCGGCGGAGGGTCTACAGATACGCAGTATTTT
TRBV27,-,TRBJ2-1,TRBD1,CASSYDRGKNNEQFF,TGTGCCAGCAGTTATGACAGGGGGAAAAACAATGAGCAGTTCTTC
TRBV7-8,many,TRBJ2-7,-,CASSSRLKAGDAYEQYF,TGTGCCAGCAGCTCGAGACTTAAAGCAGGGGACGCCTACGAGCAGTACTTC
TRBV14,few,TRBJ1-1,-,CASSQAVKMNTEAFF,TGTGCCAGCAGCCAAGCAGTAAAGATGAACACTGAAGCTTTCTTT
TRBV19,many,TRBJ2-2,TRBD1,CASNRGRTGELFF,TGTGCCAGCAACAGGGGGCGCACCGGGGAGCTGTTTTTT
TRBV6-2/TRBV6-3,many,TRBJ2-7,TRBD2,CASSHGRAYEQYF,TGTGCCAGCAGCCACGGGAGGGCCTACGAGCAGTACTTC
TRBV6-1,many,TRBJ2-3,-,CASSGGTLGGRTDTQYF,TGTGCCAGCAGTGGAGGAACTCTAGGGGGTCGCACAGATACGCAGTATTTT
TRBV7-2,-,TRBJ1-2,TRBD1,CASSWEQGIYGYTF,TGTGCCAGCAGCTGGGAACAGGGGATATATGGCTACACCTTC
TRBV29-1,-,TRBJ2-5,-,CSVAKGTQYF,TGCAGCGTAGCGAAAGGGACCCAGTACTTC
TRBV28,few,TRBJ2-4,TRBD1,CASSFHRGTNIQYF,TGTGCCAGCAGTTTTCACAGGGGGACAAACATTCAGTACTTC
TRBV28,-,TRBJ2-2,TRBD2,CASIAGGFTGELFF,TGTGCCAGCATAGCGGGGGGATTCACCGGGGAGCTGTTTTTT